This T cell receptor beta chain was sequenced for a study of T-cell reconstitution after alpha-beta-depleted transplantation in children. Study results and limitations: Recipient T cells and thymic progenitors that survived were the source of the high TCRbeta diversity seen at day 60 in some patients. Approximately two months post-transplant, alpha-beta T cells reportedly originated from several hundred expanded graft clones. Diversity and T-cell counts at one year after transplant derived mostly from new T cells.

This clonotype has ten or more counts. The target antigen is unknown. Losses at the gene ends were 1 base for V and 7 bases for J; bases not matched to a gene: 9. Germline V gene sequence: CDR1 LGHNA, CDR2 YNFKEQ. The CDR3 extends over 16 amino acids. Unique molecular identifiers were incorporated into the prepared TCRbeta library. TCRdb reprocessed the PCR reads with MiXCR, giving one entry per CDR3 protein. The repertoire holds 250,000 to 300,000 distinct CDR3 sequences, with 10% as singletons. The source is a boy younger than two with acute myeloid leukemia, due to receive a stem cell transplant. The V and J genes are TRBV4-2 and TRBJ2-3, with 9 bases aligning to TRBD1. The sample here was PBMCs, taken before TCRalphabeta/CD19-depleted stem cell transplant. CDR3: CASSQALTGGRNTQYF. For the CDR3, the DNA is TGTGCCAGCAGCCAAGCCCTGACAGGGGGAAGAAATACGCAGTATTTT.